Here is one TCR beta chain with its context. Its antigen is currently unknown. 60 Vbeta and 13 Jbeta primers were used in PCR. Sequencing was performed with immunoSEQ multiplex PCR; in TCRdb, only in-frame clones are kept and a portion is missing. The data contain over 100,000 clones, 69% of them singletons. These data originate in a study of cytomegalovirus exposure and HLA in healthy donors. Findings and limits, study-wide: According to the study, 160 or so TCR beta chains were cytomegalovirus-associated. Looking again later, the authors saw that most CMV-associated TCR beta chains seemed HLA-restricted. Immune exposure was documented only through CMV serostatus. With later analysis, a missense DCLRE1C variant became linked to TCR beta V- and J-gene trimming.

CDR3 size: 16 residues. Trimming removed 0 bases from V and 9 bases from J; junction bases left unmatched: 10. Per germline, CDR1 MGHRA and CDR2 YSYEKL. This TCR was sampled from a woman in her 70s in good health and CMV-seropositive. Specimen: PBMCs. The J gene is TRBJ2-1, the V gene TRBV4-1, with 8 bases fitting TRBD2. DNA for the CDR3: TGCGCCAGCAGCCAAGATAACGGGGGGGCCCTTTCTGAGCAGTTCTTC. This gives the protein CASSQDNGGALSEQFF.